These T cell receptor beta chains were read from a single sample in a study of T cell responses to AZD1222 COVID-19 vaccine. Produced via immunoSEQ multiplex PCR; TCRdb's table is partial and in-frame only. The sample yields about 81,000 clones, over 75% seen once. The specimen was peripheral blood, collected 28 days after the second AZD1222 dose. The source is an adult who received the AZD1222 COVID-19 vaccine. Both conserved end residues are part of each CDR3. The D gene is left open where the match is weak. Some rows have no size entry. The others give once, few or many, or a class for an expanded clone.

v_gene: TRBV5-1; d_gene: .; len: 16; abundance: .; j_gene: TRBJ1-6; CDR3aa: CASSPILGNQNSPLHF; CDR3nt: TGCGCCAGCAGCCCTATCCTGGGAAATCAGAATTCACCCCTCCACTTT
v_gene: TRBV2; d_gene: TRBD1; len: 13; abundance: .; j_gene: TRBJ2-1; CDR3aa: CATVGQGIHEQFF; CDR3nt: TGTGCCACTGTAGGACAGGGGATCCATGAGCAGTTCTTC
v_gene: TRBV5-1; d_gene: .; len: 14; abundance: .; j_gene: TRBJ1-1; CDR3aa: CASSLGTDYTEAFF; CDR3nt: TGCGCCAGCAGCTTGGGGACGGACTACACTGAAGCTTTCTTT
v_gene: TRBV5-1; d_gene: .; len: 15; abundance: .; j_gene: TRBJ2-1; CDR3aa: CASSRQDSSYNEQFF; CDR3nt: TGCGCCAGCAGCCGACAGGACAGCTCCTACAATGAGCAGTTCTTC
v_gene: TRBV29-1; d_gene: TRBD1; len: 12; abundance: .; j_gene: TRBJ1-1; CDR3aa: CSVDRGGTEAFF; CDR3nt: TGCAGCGTTGACAGGGGGGGGACTGAAGCTTTCTTT
v_gene: TRBV19; d_gene: TRBD2; len: 14; abundance: .; j_gene: TRBJ2-2; CDR3aa: CATTSGGITGELFF; CDR3nt: TGTGCCACCACTAGCGGGGGGATCACCGGGGAGCTGTTTTTT
v_gene: TRBV19; d_gene: TRBD1; len: 14; abundance: once; j_gene: TRBJ1-2; CDR3aa: CASSPGGAIYGYTF; CDR3nt: TGTGCCAGTAGCCCAGGGGGGGCCATCTATGGCTACACCTTC
v_gene: TRBV11-2; d_gene: .; len: 16; abundance: .; j_gene: TRBJ2-1; CDR3aa: CASSLDTGGRGNEQFF; CDR3nt: TGTGCCAGCAGCTTAGATACGGGGGGCCGGGGGAATGAGCAGTTCTTC
v_gene: TRBV6-5; d_gene: .; len: 13; abundance: .; j_gene: TRBJ1-2; CDR3aa: CASRMPWGNGYTF; CDR3nt: TGTGCCAGCAGAATGCCATGGGGCAATGGCTACACCTTC
v_gene: TRBV28; d_gene: .; len: 11; abundance: .; j_gene: TRBJ1-2; CDR3aa: CASSPNYGYTF; CDR3nt: TGTGCCAGCAGTCCTAACTATGGCTACACCTTC
v_gene: TRBV7-8; d_gene: TRBD1; len: 18; abundance: once; j_gene: TRBJ1-5; CDR3aa: CASSQAGTGTYSNQPQHF; CDR3nt: TGTGCCAGCAGTCAAGCCGGGACAGGAACATATAGCAATCAGCCCCAGCATTTT
v_gene: TRBV5-1; d_gene: .; len: 15; abundance: .; j_gene: TRBJ1-1; CDR3aa: CASSLQGRGGTEAFF; CDR3nt: TGCGCCAGCAGCCTACAGGGCCGAGGTGGAACTGAAGCTTTCTTT
v_gene: TRBV9; d_gene: .; len: 14; abundance: .; j_gene: TRBJ2-5; CDR3aa: CASSVDVGEETQYF; CDR3nt: TGTGCCAGCAGCGTAGATGTCGGGGAGGAGACCCAGTACTTC
v_gene: TRBV9; d_gene: .; len: 14; abundance: .; j_gene: TRBJ2-3; CDR3aa: CASSVRREGDTQYF; CDR3nt: TGTGCCAGCAGCGTAAGACGGGAAGGAGATACGCAGTATTTT
v_gene: TRBV2; d_gene: TRBD1; len: 15; abundance: .; j_gene: TRBJ2-7; CDR3aa: CASSPLPGQGYEQYF; CDR3nt: TGTGCCAGCAGTCCACTGCCGGGACAGGGCTACGAGCAGTACTTC
v_gene: TRBV18; d_gene: .; len: 17; abundance: .; j_gene: TRBJ2-3; CDR3aa: CASSPISGTQVGDTQYF; CDR3nt: TGTGCCAGCTCACCAATAAGTGGGACCCAGGTCGGGGATACGCAGTATTTT
v_gene: TRBV18; d_gene: .; len: 13; abundance: .; j_gene: TRBJ1-1; CDR3aa: CASSPLTVYEAFF; CDR3nt: TGTGCCAGCTCACCACTGACAGTTTATGAAGCTTTCTTT
v_gene: TRBV7-8; d_gene: .; len: 17; abundance: .; j_gene: TRBJ2-3; CDR3aa: CASSLEGAAESTDTQYF; CDR3nt: TGTGCCAGCAGCTTAGAGGGAGCAGCGGAGAGCACAGATACGCAGTATTTT
v_gene: TRBV14; d_gene: .; len: 14; abundance: .; j_gene: TRBJ1-3; CDR3aa: CASSPAFSGNTIYF; CDR3nt: TGTGCCAGCAGCCCGGCGTTCTCTGGAAACACCATATATTTT
v_gene: TRBV11-2; d_gene: .; len: 12; abundance: .; j_gene: TRBJ1-2; CDR3aa: CASSSQGRGYTF; CDR3nt: TGTGCCAGCAGCTCCCAGGGGCGGGGCTACACCTTC
v_gene: TRBV19; d_gene: .; len: 16; abundance: .; j_gene: TRBJ2-5; CDR3aa: CASSSRDAVRRETQYF; CDR3nt: TGTGCCAGTAGTTCCCGGGACGCAGTAAGACGAGAGACCCAGTACTTC
v_gene: TRBV19; d_gene: .; len: 14; abundance: .; j_gene: TRBJ1-4; CDR3aa: CASSIGRGNEKLFF; CDR3nt: TGTGCCAGTAGTATAGGAAGGGGTAATGAAAAACTGTTTTTT
v_gene: TRBV19; d_gene: TRBD1; len: 17; abundance: once; j_gene: TRBJ2-3; CDR3aa: CASSIRGQGMRGDTQYF; CDR3nt: TGTGCCAGTAGTATTCGAGGACAGGGGATGCGTGGAGATACGCAGTATTTT
v_gene: TRBV7-8; d_gene: TRBD2; len: 16; abundance: .; j_gene: TRBJ2-1; CDR3aa: CASSLFTSGYYNEQFF; CDR3nt: TGTGCCAGCAGCTTATTCACTAGCGGATATTACAATGAGCAGTTCTTC
v_gene: TRBV9; d_gene: TRBD2; len: 15; abundance: once; j_gene: TRBJ2-7; CDR3aa: CASSVGGASGDEQYF; CDR3nt: TGTGCCAGCAGCGTAGGGGGGGCTAGCGGGGACGAGCAGTACTTC
v_gene: TRBV28; d_gene: TRBD1; len: 15; abundance: .; j_gene: TRBJ1-5; CDR3aa: CASSPLDRGNQPQHF; CDR3nt: TGTGCCAGCAGTCCCCTAGACAGGGGCAATCAGCCCCAGCATTTT
v_gene: TRBV27; d_gene: .; len: 12; abundance: .; j_gene: TRBJ1-4; CDR3aa: CASSALGGKLFF; CDR3nt: TGTGCCAGCAGCGCTCTGGGGGGAAAACTGTTTTTT
v_gene: TRBV7-2; d_gene: TRBD2; len: 15; abundance: .; j_gene: TRBJ2-3; CDR3aa: CASSLSGGRTDTQYF; CDR3nt: TGTGCCAGCAGCTTATCGGGGGGGAGGACAGATACGCAGTATTTT
v_gene: TRBV11-2; d_gene: .; len: 13; abundance: .; j_gene: TRBJ2-1; CDR3aa: CASSLMLRNEQFF; CDR3nt: TGTGCCAGCAGCTTAATGCTAAGGAATGAGCAGTTCTTC
v_gene: TRBV5-1; d_gene: .; len: 14; abundance: .; j_gene: TRBJ2-3; CDR3aa: CASCLGGGTDTQYF; CDR3nt: TGCGCCAGCTGCCTAGGGGGAGGCACAGATACGCAGTATTTT
v_gene: TRBV29-1; d_gene: TRBD1; len: 16; abundance: once; j_gene: TRBJ2-2; CDR3aa: CSVELDRGIKAGELFF; CDR3nt: TGCAGCGTTGAATTAGACAGGGGTATTAAGGCCGGGGAGCTGTTTTTT
v_gene: TRBV5-1; d_gene: .; len: 14; abundance: .; j_gene: TRBJ2-2; CDR3aa: CASSPERNTGELFF; CDR3nt: TGCGCCAGCAGCCCGGAAAGGAACACCGGGGAGCTGTTTTTT
v_gene: TRBV28; d_gene: TRBD1; len: 15; abundance: once; j_gene: TRBJ2-7; CDR3aa: CASSTTGGFVYEQYF; CDR3nt: TGTGCCAGCAGTACTACAGGGGGTTTCGTCTACGAGCAGTACTTC
v_gene: TRBV5-6; d_gene: .; len: 14; abundance: .; j_gene: TRBJ2-2; CDR3aa: CASSLGIASGELFF; CDR3nt: TGTGCCAGCAGCTTAGGGATCGCGTCGGGGGAGCTGTTTTTT
v_gene: TRBV18; d_gene: TRBD1; len: 16; abundance: .; j_gene: TRBJ1-6; CDR3aa: CASSLTGEGSNSPLHF; CDR3nt: TGTGCCAGCTCGTTGACAGGGGAGGGGAGTAATTCACCCCTCCACTTT
v_gene: TRBV18; d_gene: .; len: 14; abundance: .; j_gene: TRBJ1-5; CDR3aa: CASSPQGTNQPQHF; CDR3nt: TGTGCCAGCTCACCACAGGGGACCAATCAGCCCCAGCATTTT
v_gene: TRBV11-2; d_gene: .; len: 15; abundance: .; j_gene: TRBJ1-6; CDR3aa: CASSLRQLENSPLHF; CDR3nt: TGTGCCAGCAGCTTACGACAGCTGGAGAATTCACCCCTCCACTTT
v_gene: TRBV9; d_gene: TRBD1; len: 14; abundance: few; j_gene: TRBJ1-2; CDR3aa: CASSVGTGLYGYTF; CDR3nt: TGTGCCAGCAGCGTAGGGACAGGGCTCTATGGCTACACCTTC
v_gene: TRBV19; d_gene: .; len: 12; abundance: .; j_gene: TRBJ1-1; CDR3aa: CASSIEGRKAFF; CDR3nt: TGTGCCAGTAGTATTGAGGGGCGCAAAGCTTTCTTT
v_gene: TRBV6-2/TRBV6-3; d_gene: TRBD1; len: 16; abundance: .; j_gene: TRBJ1-1; CDR3aa: CASSPERTGMNTEAFF; CDR3nt: TGTGCCAGCAGCCCCGAAAGGACAGGAATGAACACTGAAGCTTTCTTT
v_gene: TRBV6-2/TRBV6-3; d_gene: .; len: 15; abundance: .; j_gene: TRBJ1-6; CDR3aa: CASSYFAFSPQALHF; CDR3nt: TGTGCCAGCAGTTACTTTGCTTTTTCACCCCAGGCCCTCCACTTT
v_gene: TRBV4-3; d_gene: .; len: 17; abundance: .; j_gene: TRBJ1-5; CDR3aa: CASSQEWRASGNQPQHF; CDR3nt: TGCGCCAGCAGCCAAGAATGGAGGGCCAGTGGCAATCAGCCCCAGCATTTT
v_gene: TRBV30; d_gene: .; len: 18; abundance: once; j_gene: TRBJ1-6; CDR3aa: CAWSVKFLGALTNSPLHF; CDR3nt: TGTGCCTGGAGTGTAAAGTTTCTGGGAGCTCTCACAAATTCACCCCTCCACTTT
v_gene: TRBV7-2; d_gene: TRBD2; len: 19; abundance: .; j_gene: TRBJ2-3; CDR3aa: CASSFAPGLAGASTDTQYF; CDR3nt: TGTGCCAGCAGCTTCGCGCCGGGACTAGCGGGGGCTAGCACAGATACGCAGTATTTT
v_gene: TRBV5-1; d_gene: .; len: 15; abundance: .; j_gene: TRBJ1-6; CDR3aa: CASSFSEGGFTPLHF; CDR3nt: TGCGCCAGCAGCTTCTCCGAGGGCGGTTTCACACCCCTCCACTTT
v_gene: TRBV7-2; d_gene: TRBD1; len: 16; abundance: .; j_gene: TRBJ1-6; CDR3aa: CASSLTIDRVNSPLHF; CDR3nt: TGTGCCAGCAGCTTAACCATAGACAGGGTAAATTCACCCCTCCACTTT
v_gene: TRBV6-6; d_gene: TRBD2; len: 14; abundance: .; j_gene: TRBJ2-1; CDR3aa: CASSYSGTTNEQFF; CDR3nt: TGTGCCAGCAGTTACTCCGGGACTACAAATGAGCAGTTCTTC
v_gene: TRBV3-1/TRBV3-2; d_gene: .; len: 16; abundance: .; j_gene: TRBJ1-5; CDR3aa: CASSQDQGLSNQPQHF; CDR3nt: TGTGCCAGCAGCCAAGATCAGGGGTTGAGCAATCAGCCCCAGCATTTT
v_gene: TRBV2; d_gene: .; len: 17; abundance: .; j_gene: TRBJ2-2; CDR3aa: CASSEITTGIWTGELFF; CDR3nt: TGTGCCAGCAGTGAAATTACTACGGGGATTTGGACCGGGGAGCTGTTTTTT
v_gene: TRBV28; d_gene: TRBD1; len: 14; abundance: .; j_gene: TRBJ1-5; CDR3aa: CASSTSRGVQPQHF; CDR3nt: TGTGCCAGCAGTACGTCCAGGGGGGTCCAGCCCCAGCATTTT
v_gene: TRBV7-2; d_gene: .; len: 17; abundance: .; j_gene: TRBJ2-6; CDR3aa: CASSLGVRSSGANVLTF; CDR3nt: TGTGCCAGCAGCTTAGGAGTCAGGAGCTCTGGGGCCAACGTCCTGACTTTC